This is a list of T cell receptor beta chains from one sample in a study of T cells and copy number aberrations in small-cell lung cancer. Assay: immunoSEQ multiplex PCR; the TCRdb copy retains only in-frame clones and omits some. The data contain around 2,400 clones, less than 80% of them seen just once; the ten biggest clones take up 9.7%. The sequenced sample was normal tissue next to the tumor. The receptors were gathered from a man in his 60s with small cell lung cancer. CDR3s include the opening cysteine and the closing phenylalanine or tryptophan. Fields, in order: D gene, clone size, J gene, V gene, CDR3 protein, CDR3 DNA. The D gene is left open where the match is weak. The size field is filled for only some rows; it gives once, few, many or a size class.

- | once | TRBJ2-1 | TRBV6-4 | CASSDSNLAGNEQFF | TGTGCCAGCAGTGACTCGAATCTAGCAGGCAATGAGCAGTTCTTC
TRBD1 | - | TRBJ2-2 | TRBV29-1 | CSVEQGARTGELFF | TGCAGCGTGGAACAGGGGGCGCGTACCGGGGAGCTGTTTTTT
- | - | TRBJ1-1 | TRBV11-2 | CASSPGGFANTEAFF | TGTGCCAGCAGCCCTGGGGGATTCGCGAACACTGAAGCTTTCTTT
- | - | TRBJ2-1 | TRBV4-1 | CASSPSLYAEQFF | TGCGCCAGCAGCCCCAGCCTATACGCTGAGCAGTTCTTC
TRBD1 | - | TRBJ1-3 | TRBV12-5 | CASGRQGPGNTIYF | TGTGCTAGTGGTCGACAGGGTCCTGGAAACACCATATATTTT
- | - | TRBJ1-1 | TRBV7-8 | CASSTTVNTEAFF | TGTGCCAGCAGCACGACAGTGAACACTGAAGCTTTCTTT
- | - | TRBJ1-4 | TRBV27 | CASSGVPTNEKLFF | TGTGCCAGCAGTGGGGTCCCAACTAATGAAAAACTGTTTTTT
- | - | TRBJ1-6 | TRBV29-1 | CSVRSGPYRNSPLHF | TGCAGCGTCCGCTCGGGGCCATATAGGAATTCACCCCTCCACTTT
- | - | TRBJ1-1 | TRBV18 | CASSPPRGLNTEAFF | TGTGCCAGCTCACCCCCCAGGGGACTGAACACTGAAGCTTTCTTT
TRBD2 | once | TRBJ2-1 | TRBV27 | CASSLRSTVGGRPSYNEQFF | TGTGCCAGCAGTTTAAGGTCGACTGTAGGCGGGAGGCCCTCCTACAATGAGCAGTTCTTC
- | - | TRBJ2-1 | TRBV6-5 | CASSYSFYNEQFF | TGTGCCAGCAGTTACTCCTTTTACAATGAGCAGTTCTTC
- | - | TRBJ2-5 | TRBV7-9 | CASSFWSGGGYSSETQYF | TGTGCCAGCAGTTTTTGGTCCGGTGGCGGATATTCTTCCGAGACCCAGTACTTC
TRBD1 | - | TRBJ1-5 | TRBV18 | CASSPDRVLSYSNQPQHF | TGTGCCAGCTCACCAGACAGGGTCCTATCTTATAGCAATCAGCCCCAGCATTTT
TRBD2 | - | TRBJ2-7 | TRBV7-9 | CASSPREEVGEQYF | TGTGCCAGCAGCCCCCGGGAGGAGGTAGGGGAGCAGTACTTC
TRBD1 | once | TRBJ2-7 | TRBV7-8 | CASSPGQVGEQYF | TGTGCCAGCAGCCCAGGACAGGTGGGTGAGCAGTACTTC
- | - | TRBJ2-3 | TRBV6-1 | CAAGRDQSTDTQYF | TGTGCCGCAGGGCGGGATCAATCCACAGATACGCAGTATTTT
TRBD2 | - | TRBJ2-7 | TRBV4-1 | CASSSRSGTSGPSYEQYF | TGCGCCAGCAGCTCTCGTTCCGGGACTAGCGGTCCGAGCTACGAGCAGTATTTC
- | - | TRBJ1-2 | TRBV19 | CASSSPNSGPLNYGYTF | TGTGCCAGTAGTAGCCCTAATTCCGGGCCGTTAAACTATGGCTACACCTTC
TRBD2 | - | TRBJ2-1 | TRBV27 | CASSFSGGPYNEQFF | TGTGCCAGCAGTTTTAGCGGGGGCCCCTACAATGAGCAGTTCTTC
TRBD1 | - | TRBJ2-7 | TRBV12-5 | CASGTPGTEAHEQYF | TGTGCTAGTGGTACCCCCGGGACAGAGGCCCACGAGCAGTACTTC
TRBD1 | - | TRBJ1-1 | TRBV14 | CASSPLGQRGLAFF | TGTGCCAGCAGCCCCCTGGGACAGAGAGGGCTGGCTTTCTTT
TRBD2 | - | TRBJ2-7 | TRBV9 | CASSVGPGLSPYEQYF | TGTGCCAGCAGCGTGGGCCCGGGACTATCCCCCTACGAGCAGTACTTC
- | - | TRBJ2-3 | TRBV4-2 | CASSQGAGTTTDTQYF | TGTGCCAGCAGCCAAGGAGCCGGGACAACCACAGATACGCAGTATTTT
TRBD2 | - | TRBJ2-7 | TRBV5-1 | CASSLVAGGGDGEQYF | TGCGCCAGCAGCTTGGTAGCGGGAGGAGGGGATGGCGAGCAGTACTTC
TRBD1 | - | TRBJ1-3 | TRBV4-1 | CASSEGTGYENTIYF | TGCGCCAGCAGCGAAGGGACAGGCTATGAAAACACCATATATTTT
- | few | TRBJ1-1 | TRBV9 | CASSVEGLNTEAFF | TGTGCCAGCAGCGTAGAGGGATTGAACACTGAAGCTTTCTTT
TRBD1 | - | TRBJ2-5 | TRBV11-3 | CASSPTGVETQYF | TGTGCCAGCAGCCCCACAGGGGTGGAGACCCAGTACTTC
TRBD1 | once | TRBJ1-6 | TRBV7-8 | CASSVGQGALSPLHF | TGTGCTAGCAGCGTAGGACAGGGGGCATTGTCACCCCTCCACTTT
- | - | TRBJ1-2 | TRBV6-5 | CASSVRVGYGYTF | TGTGCCAGCAGTGTCCGGGTTGGCTATGGCTACACCTTC
- | few | TRBJ2-1 | TRBV28 | CASTLAERGEQFF | TGTGCCAGCACGCTCGCGGAGAGGGGGGAGCAGTTCTTC
- | - | TRBJ1-1 | TRBV11-3 | CASSQWGVTEAFF | TGTGCCAGCAGCCAGTGGGGGGTCACTGAAGCTTTCTTT
TRBD1 | - | TRBJ2-6 | TRBV2 | CATDRSGSVGANVLTF | TGTGCCACGGACAGGTCCGGGTCCGTCGGGGCCAACGTCCTGACTTTC
- | - | TRBJ2-3 | TRBV11-3 | CASSFFYEPPVF | TGTGCCAGCAGCTTTTTTTATGAGCCGCCGGTTTTC
- | - | TRBJ2-7 | TRBV7-9 | CASSLDGISQQYF | TGTGCCAGCAGCTTAGACGGAATCAGCCAGCAGTACTTC
- | once | TRBJ2-2 | TRBV9 | CASSVLQNTGELFF | TGTGCCAGCAGTGTTTTACAGAACACCGGGGAGCTGTTTTTT
TRBD1 | once | TRBJ1-4 | TRBV5-8 | CASSPGGTVNEKLFF | TGTGCCAGCAGTCCAGGTGGGACAGTGAATGAAAAACTGTTTTTT
- | - | TRBJ1-1 | TRBV27 | CASSFGLNTEAFF | TGTGCCAGCAGTTTCGGACTGAACACTGAAGCTTTCTTT
- | - | TRBJ2-2 | TRBV7-9 | CASSLGTGSTGELFF | TGTGCCAGCAGCTTAGGAACAGGGAGTACCGGGGAGCTGTTTTTT
- | - | TRBJ2-1 | TRBV2 | CASRAGASRGEQFF | TGTGCCAGCAGGGCCGGGGCCTCCCGTGGTGAGCAGTTCTTC
- | - | TRBJ2-1 | TRBV9 | CASSVEGVHEQFF | TGTGCCAGCAGCGTAGAGGGGGTCCATGAGCAGTTCTTC
- | - | TRBJ2-7 | TRBV7-9 | CATRPDINSYEQYF | TGTGCCACTCGACCTGACATTAACTCCTACGAGCAGTACTTC
- | - | TRBJ1-2 | TRBV19 | CALRGPFYGYTF | TGTGCCCTCCGAGGGCCGTTCTATGGCTACACCTTC
TRBD1 | once | TRBJ1-4 | TRBV18 | CASSPGQGEKLFF | TGTGCCAGCTCACCTGGACAGGGGGAAAAACTGTTTTTT
- | - | TRBJ2-7 | TRBV4-1 | CASSQDRGWEQYF | TGCGCCAGCAGCCAAGACAGGGGCTGGGAGCAGTACTTC
TRBD1 | - | TRBJ1-3 | TRBV7-2 | CASSPRTGDGNTIYF | TGTGCCAGCAGCCCCCGGACAGGGGATGGAAACACCATATATTTT